This record looks at one T cell receptor beta chain sequence and its context. The antigen is unknown. This entry belongs to a study of siplizumab effects on memory and regulatory T cells. Study-level findings and limits: It was never confirmed that proliferating Tregs from siplizumab cultures were suppressive. Under siplizumab, an average around 64% of mappable alloreactive CD4+ clones were Treg-derived, compared with approximately 27% in controls. The alloreactive clones that mapped to unstimulated subsets made up only a minor fraction.

Approximately 98,000 TCR templates underwent assay in each sample. Clones were sequenced by immunoSEQ multiplex PCR, and TCRdb holds only the in-frame ones, with some missing. The sample yields 100,000 or so clones, approximately 94% seen once. The specimen was Tregs sorted from blood. This TCR came from a human donor in good health.

In DNA, the CDR3 is TGTGCCAGCAGCCCAGTAGCGGGCACCGGGGAGCTGTTTTTT. This translates into CASSPVAGTGELFF. The gene calls are TRBV7-3 and TRBJ2-2; 7 bases agree with TRBD2. V lost 5 bases to trimming and J lost 4 bases; unmatched junction nucleotides: 4. The CDR3 loop spans 14 amino acids. Germline V gene sequence: CDR1 SGHTA, CDR2 FQGTGA.